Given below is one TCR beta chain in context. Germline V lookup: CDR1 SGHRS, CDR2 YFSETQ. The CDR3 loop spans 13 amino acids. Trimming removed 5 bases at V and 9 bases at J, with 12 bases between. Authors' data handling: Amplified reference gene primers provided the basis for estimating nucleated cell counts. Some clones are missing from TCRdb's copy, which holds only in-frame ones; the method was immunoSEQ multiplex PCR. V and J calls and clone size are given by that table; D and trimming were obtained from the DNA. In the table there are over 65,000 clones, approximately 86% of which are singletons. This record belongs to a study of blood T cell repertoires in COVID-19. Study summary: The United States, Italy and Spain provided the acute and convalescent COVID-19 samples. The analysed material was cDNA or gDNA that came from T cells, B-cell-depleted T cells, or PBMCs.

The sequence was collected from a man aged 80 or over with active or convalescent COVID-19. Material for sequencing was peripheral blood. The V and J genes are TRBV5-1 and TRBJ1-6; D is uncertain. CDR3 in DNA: TGCGCCAGCAGGGAGCCTTCCGGTTCACCCCTCCACTTT. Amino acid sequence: CASREPSGSPLHF.